This T cell receptor beta chain originates from a study of blood T cell repertoires in COVID-19. The V segment lost 3 bases and the J segment 0 bases; nucleotides outside the gene matches: 2. CDR3 length: 14 residues. CDR1 is SGHNT, CDR2 YYREEE, per germline (reference sequence). The assay was immunoSEQ multiplex PCR, and TCRdb's table has in-frame clones only and misses some. The data contain around 100,000 clones, 86% of them singletons. The specimen sequenced was peripheral blood. This receptor was identified in a man in his forties with acute or convalescent COVID-19. This chain connects TRBV5-4 to TRBJ1-1; 7 bases match TRBD1. The CDR3 nucleotides read TGTGCCAGCAGCTCGGGACAGTTGAACACTGAAGCTTTCTTT. This sequence encodes CASSSGQLNTEAFF.